Here is one T cell receptor beta chain with its context. The germline V and J ends were trimmed by 6 bases and 2 bases, with 8 bases remaining between them. The CDR3 length is 12 residues. Germline assignment: CDR1 SGHRS and CDR2 YFSETQ. The data are from a study of CD8 T cell repertoires and HIV-1 epitope variants. Turning to the study itself: Each of Twenty-five Gag and Nef epitope peptides stimulated a separate culture. Epitopes were three Gag families plus Nef HW9 and YT9.

TCR beta CDR3 was sequenced at survey depth on immunoSEQ. TCRdb's copy holds only in-frame clones and misses some; the assay was immunoSEQ multiplex PCR. The table has under 100,000 clones, 70% to 75% seen once; the top ten hold roughly 24%. The receptor comes from a male donor with HIV. The sequencing sample was made of uncultured baseline CD8+ T cells from peripheral blood mononuclear cells (PBMCs). The genes are TRBV5-1 and TRBJ1-1, with unresolved D. Here the CDR3 reads CASTNQNTEAFF. CDR3 coding DNA: TGCGCCAGCACCAACCAAAACACTGAAGCTTTCTTT.